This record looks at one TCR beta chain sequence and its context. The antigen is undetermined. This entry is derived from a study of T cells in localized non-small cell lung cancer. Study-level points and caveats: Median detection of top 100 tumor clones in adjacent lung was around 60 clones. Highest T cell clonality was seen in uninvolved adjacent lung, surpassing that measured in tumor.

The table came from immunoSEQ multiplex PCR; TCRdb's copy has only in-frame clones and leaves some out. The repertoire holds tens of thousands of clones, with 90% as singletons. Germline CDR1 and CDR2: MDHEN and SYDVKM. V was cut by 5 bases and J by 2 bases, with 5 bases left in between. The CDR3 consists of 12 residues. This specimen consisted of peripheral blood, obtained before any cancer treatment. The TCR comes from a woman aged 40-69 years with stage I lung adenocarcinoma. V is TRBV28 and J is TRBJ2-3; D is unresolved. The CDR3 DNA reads TGTGCCAGCAGTCGAATCACAGATACGCAGTATTTT. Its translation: CASSRITDTQYF. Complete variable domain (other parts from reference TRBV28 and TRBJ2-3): DVKVTQSSRYLVKRTGEKVFLECVQDMDHENMFWYRQDPGLGLRLIYFSYDVKMKEKGDIPEGYSVSREKKERFSLILESASTNQTSMYLCASSRITDTQYFGPGTRLTVL.